A single TCR beta chain is shown here with its context. As yet, its antigen is unknown. Germline-derived CDR1 and CDR2 are SGHRS and YFSETQ. The V segment lost 1 base and the J segment 4 bases; nucleotides outside the gene matches: 9. The CDR3 length is 16 residues. The data belong to a study of post-analysis software for immune sequencing data. At the level of the study: Relapsing-remitting, secondary progressive and progressive-relapsing multiple sclerosis were all included among the disease courses. Overall study findings and caveats: People with multiple sclerosis had a significantly lower normalized Chao1 diversity than controls did. TRBV5-6, TRBV5-1 and TRBV20-1 were among five TRBV segments more frequent in patients than controls.

cDNA libraries of TCR beta carried unique molecular identifiers. TCRdb itself ran the PCR reads through MiXCR, one entry per CDR3 protein. The sample lists about 540,000 distinct CDR3 sequences, around 36% occurring once. The clonotype comes from a girl aged 2 to 17 with multiple sclerosis. Sequencing was done on a sample of blood. The gene calls are TRBV5-1 and TRBJ1-1; 8 nucleotides align to TRBD1. DNA of the CDR3: TGCGCCAGCAGCTTGCTTCAGGGGGCAATGGGCACTGAAGCTTTCTTT. Translation gives CASSLLQGAMGTEAFF.